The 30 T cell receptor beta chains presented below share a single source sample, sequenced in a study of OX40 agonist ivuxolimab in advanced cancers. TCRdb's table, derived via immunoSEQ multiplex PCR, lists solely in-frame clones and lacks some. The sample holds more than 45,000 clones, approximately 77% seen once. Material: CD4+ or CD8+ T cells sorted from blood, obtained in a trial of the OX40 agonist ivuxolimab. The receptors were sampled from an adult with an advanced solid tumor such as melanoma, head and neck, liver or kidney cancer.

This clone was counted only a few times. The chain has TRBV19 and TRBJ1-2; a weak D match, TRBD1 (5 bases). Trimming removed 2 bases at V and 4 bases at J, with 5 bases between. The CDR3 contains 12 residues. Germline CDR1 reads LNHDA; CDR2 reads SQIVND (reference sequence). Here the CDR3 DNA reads TGTGCCAGTAGTATAAGGGGCTATGGCTACACCTTC. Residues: CASSIRGYGYTF.

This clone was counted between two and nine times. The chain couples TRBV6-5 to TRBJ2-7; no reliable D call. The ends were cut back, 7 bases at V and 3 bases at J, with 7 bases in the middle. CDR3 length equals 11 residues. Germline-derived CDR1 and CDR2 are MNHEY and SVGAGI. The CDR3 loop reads CASKGVYEQYF. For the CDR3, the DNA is TGTGCCAGCAAAGGAGTCTACGAGCAGTACTTC.

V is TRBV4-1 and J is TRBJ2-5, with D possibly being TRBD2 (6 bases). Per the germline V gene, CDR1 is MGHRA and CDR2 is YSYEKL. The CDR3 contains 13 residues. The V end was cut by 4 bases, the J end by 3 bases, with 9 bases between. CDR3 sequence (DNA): TGCGCCAGCAGCCGTAGCGGAGAAGAGACCCAGTACTTC. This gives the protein CASSRSGEETQYF.

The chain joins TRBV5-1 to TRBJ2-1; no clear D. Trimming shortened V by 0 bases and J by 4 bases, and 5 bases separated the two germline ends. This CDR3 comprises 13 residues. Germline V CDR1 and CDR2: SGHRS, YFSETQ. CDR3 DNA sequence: TGCGCCAGCAGCTTGGCACTATACAATGAGCAGTTCTTC. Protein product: CASSLALYNEQFF.

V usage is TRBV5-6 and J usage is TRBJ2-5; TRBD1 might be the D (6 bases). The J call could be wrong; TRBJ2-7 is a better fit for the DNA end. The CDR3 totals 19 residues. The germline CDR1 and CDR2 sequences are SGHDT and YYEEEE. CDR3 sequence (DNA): TGTGCCAGCAGCTTGGGGACAGTATTCTCCACCCGAAAGACCTACGAGCAGTACTTC. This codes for CASSLGTVFSTRKTYEQYF.

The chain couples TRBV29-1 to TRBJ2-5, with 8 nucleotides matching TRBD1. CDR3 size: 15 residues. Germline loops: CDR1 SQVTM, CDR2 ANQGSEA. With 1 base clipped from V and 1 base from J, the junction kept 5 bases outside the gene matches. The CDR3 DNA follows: TGCAGCGTTGAAGGGGCAGGGGGCCTCCAAGAGACCCAGTACTTC. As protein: CSVEGAGGLQETQYF.

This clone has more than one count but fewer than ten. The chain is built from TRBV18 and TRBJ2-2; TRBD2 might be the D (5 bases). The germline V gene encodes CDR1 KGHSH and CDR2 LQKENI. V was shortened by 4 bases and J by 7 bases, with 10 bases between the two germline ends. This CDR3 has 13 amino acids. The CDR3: CASSLLEHGELFF. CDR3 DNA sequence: TGTGCCAGCTCACTACTAGAACACGGGGAGCTGTTTTTT.

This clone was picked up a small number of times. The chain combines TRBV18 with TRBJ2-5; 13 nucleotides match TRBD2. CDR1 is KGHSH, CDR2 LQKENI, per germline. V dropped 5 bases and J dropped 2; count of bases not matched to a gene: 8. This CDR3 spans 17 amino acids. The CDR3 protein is CASSTGTSGTLQETQYF. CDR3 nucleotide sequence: TGTGCCAGCTCAACGGGGACTAGCGGGACCCTTCAAGAGACCCAGTACTTC.

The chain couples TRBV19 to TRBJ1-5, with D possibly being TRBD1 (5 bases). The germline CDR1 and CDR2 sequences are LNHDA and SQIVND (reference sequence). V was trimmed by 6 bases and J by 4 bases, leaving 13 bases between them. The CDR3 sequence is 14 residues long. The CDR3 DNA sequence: TGTGCCAGTAGACAGGACCTAGCAAATCAGCCCCAGCATTTT. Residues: CASRQDLANQPQHF.

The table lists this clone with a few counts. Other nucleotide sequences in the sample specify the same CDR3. CDR3 in amino acids: CASSEGWGGPYEQYF. The CDR3 region has the DNA TGTGCCAGCAGTGAAGGGTGGGGGGGTCCCTACGAGCAGTACTTC. V usage is TRBV6-1 and J usage is TRBJ2-7, with 7 positions matching TRBD2. The CDR3 length is 15 residues. V was clipped by 1 base and J by 2 bases; unmatched bases: 5. Per germline, CDR1 MNHNS and CDR2 SASEGT.

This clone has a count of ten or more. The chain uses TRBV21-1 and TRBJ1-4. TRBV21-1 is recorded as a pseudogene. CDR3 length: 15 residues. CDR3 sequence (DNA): TGTGCCAGCAGCGTTATCGGGACCTCCGCCCGAAAACTGTTTTTT. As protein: CASSVIGTSARKLFF.

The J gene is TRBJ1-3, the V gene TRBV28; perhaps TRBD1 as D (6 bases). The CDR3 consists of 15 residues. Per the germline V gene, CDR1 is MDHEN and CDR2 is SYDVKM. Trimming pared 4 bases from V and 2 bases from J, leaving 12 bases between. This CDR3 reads CASSSGDRAGNTIYF. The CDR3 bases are TGTGCCAGCAGTTCAGGGGACCGAGCTGGAAACACCATATATTTT. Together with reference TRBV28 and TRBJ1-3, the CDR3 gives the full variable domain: DVKVTQSSRYLVKRTGEKVFLECVQDMDHENMFWYRQDPGLGLRLIYFSYDVKMKEKGDIPEGYSVSREKKERFSLILESASTNQTSMYLCASSSGDRAGNTIYFGEGSWLTVV.

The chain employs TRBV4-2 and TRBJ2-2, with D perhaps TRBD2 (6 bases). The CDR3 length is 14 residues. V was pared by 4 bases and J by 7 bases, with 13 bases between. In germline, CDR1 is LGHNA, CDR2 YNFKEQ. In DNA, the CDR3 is TGTGCCAGCAGCCCCACGGCGGGGCTCGGGGAGCTGTTTTTT. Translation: CASSPTAGLGELFF.

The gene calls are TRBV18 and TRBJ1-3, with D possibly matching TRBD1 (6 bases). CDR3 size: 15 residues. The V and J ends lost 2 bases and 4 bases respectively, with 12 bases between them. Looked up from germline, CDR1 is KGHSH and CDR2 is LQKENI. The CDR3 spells CASSPNRVAGNTIYF. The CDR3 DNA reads TGTGCCAGCTCACCAAACAGGGTGGCAGGAAACACCATATATTTT.

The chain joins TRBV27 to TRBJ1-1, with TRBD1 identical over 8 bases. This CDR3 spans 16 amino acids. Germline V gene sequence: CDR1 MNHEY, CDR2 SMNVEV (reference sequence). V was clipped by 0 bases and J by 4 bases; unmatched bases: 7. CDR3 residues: CASSLSITGGGTEAFF. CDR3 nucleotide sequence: TGTGCCAGCAGTTTATCGATCACAGGGGGAGGCACTGAAGCTTTCTTT.

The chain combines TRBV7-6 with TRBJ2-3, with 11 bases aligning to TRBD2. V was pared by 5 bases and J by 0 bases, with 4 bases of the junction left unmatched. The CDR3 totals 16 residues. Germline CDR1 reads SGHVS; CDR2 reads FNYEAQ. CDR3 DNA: TGTGCCAGCAGCCCGCGGACTAGCGGGAGCACAGATACGCAGTATTTT. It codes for CASSPRTSGSTDTQYF.

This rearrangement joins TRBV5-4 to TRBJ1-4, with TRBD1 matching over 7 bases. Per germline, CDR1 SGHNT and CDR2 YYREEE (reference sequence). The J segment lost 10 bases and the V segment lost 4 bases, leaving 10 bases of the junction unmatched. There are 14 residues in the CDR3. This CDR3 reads CASSQSGTAGKLFF. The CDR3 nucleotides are TGTGCCAGCAGCCAGTCCGGGACAGCTGGAAAACTGTTTTTT. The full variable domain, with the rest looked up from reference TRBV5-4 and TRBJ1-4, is ETGVTQSPTHLIKTRGQQVTLRCSSQSGHNTVSWYQQALGQGPQFIFQYYREEENGRGNFPPRFSGLQFPNYSSELNVNALELDDSALYLCASSQSGTAGKLFFGSGTQLSVL.

The CDR3 sequence: CASSDGLFSGNTIYF. For the CDR3, the DNA is TGTGCCAGCAGTGACGGGTTATTCTCTGGAAACACCATATATTTT. The chain employs TRBV6-4 and TRBJ1-3, with D uncertain. V shed 2 bases and J shed 0 bases, with 8 bases lying between them. The CDR3 consists of 15 residues. Germline CDR1 reads MRHNA; CDR2 reads SNTAGT.

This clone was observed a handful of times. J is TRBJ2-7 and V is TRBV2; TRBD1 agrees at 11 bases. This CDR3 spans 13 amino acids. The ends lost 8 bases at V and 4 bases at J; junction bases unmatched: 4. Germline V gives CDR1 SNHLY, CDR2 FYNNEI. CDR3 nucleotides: TGTGCCAGCTGCCGGGACAGGGGGTACGAGCAGTACTTC. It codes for CASCRDRGYEQYF.

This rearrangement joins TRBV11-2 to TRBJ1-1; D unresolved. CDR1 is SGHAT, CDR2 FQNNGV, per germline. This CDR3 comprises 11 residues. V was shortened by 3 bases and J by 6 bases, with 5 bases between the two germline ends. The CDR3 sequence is CASSFLSEAFF. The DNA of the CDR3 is TGTGCCAGCAGCTTTTTATCTGAAGCTTTCTTT.

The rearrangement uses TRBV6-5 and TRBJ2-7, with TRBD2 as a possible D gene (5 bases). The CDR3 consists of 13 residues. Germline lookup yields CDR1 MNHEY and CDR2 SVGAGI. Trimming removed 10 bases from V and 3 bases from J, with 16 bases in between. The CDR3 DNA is TGTGCCACAGCAACAGCGGCGAGCTACGAGCAGTACTTC. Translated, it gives CATATAASYEQYF.

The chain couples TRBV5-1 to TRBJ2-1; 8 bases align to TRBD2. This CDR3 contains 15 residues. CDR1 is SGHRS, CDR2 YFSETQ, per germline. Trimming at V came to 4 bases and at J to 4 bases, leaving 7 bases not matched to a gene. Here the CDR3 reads CASSPSGSGYNEQFF. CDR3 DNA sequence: TGCGCCAGCAGCCCGAGCGGGAGTGGGTACAATGAGCAGTTCTTC.

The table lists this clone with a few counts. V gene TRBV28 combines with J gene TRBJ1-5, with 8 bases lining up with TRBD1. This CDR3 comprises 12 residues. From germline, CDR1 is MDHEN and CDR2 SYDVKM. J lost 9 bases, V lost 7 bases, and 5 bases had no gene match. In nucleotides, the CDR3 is TGTGCCAGCACCACCGGGACAGGGCCCCAGCATTTT. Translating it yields CASTTGTGPQHF.

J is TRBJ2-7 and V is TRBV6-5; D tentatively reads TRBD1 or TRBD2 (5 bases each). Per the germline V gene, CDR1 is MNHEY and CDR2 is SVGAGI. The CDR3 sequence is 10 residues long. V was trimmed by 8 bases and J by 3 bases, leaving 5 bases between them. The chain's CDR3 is CASGGYEQYF. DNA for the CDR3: TGTGCCAGCGGGGGCTACGAGCAGTACTTC.

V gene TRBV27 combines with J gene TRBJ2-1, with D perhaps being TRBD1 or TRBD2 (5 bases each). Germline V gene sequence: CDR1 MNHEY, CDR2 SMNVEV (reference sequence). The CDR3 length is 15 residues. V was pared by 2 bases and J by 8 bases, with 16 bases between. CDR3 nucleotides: TGTGCCAGCAGTTTACCGGGACCCCAAGGCCATGAGCAGTTCTTC. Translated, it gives CASSLPGPQGHEQFF.

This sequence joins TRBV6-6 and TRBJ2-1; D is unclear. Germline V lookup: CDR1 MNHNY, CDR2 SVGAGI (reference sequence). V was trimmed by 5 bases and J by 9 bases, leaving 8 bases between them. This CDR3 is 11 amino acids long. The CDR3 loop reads CASSPPGEQFF. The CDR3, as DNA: TGTGCCAGCAGTCCCCCGGGTGAGCAGTTCTTC.

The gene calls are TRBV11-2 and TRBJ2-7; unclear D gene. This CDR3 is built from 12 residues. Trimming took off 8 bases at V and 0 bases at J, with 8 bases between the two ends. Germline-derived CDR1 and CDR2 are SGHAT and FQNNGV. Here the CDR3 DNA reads TGTGCCAGCGGCCCCCGCTCCTACGAGCAGTACTTC. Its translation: CASGPRSYEQYF.

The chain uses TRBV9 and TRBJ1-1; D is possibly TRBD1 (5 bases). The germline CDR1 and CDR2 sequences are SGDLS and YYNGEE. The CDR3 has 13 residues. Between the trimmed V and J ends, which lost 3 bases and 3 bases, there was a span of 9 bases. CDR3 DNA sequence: TGTGCCAGCAGCGCAGGGATGGACACTGAAGCTTTCTTT. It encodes CASSAGMDTEAFF. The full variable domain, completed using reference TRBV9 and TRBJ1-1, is DSGVTQTPKHLITATGQRVTLRCSPRSGDLSVYWYQQSLDQGLQFLIQYYNGEERAKGNILERFSAQQFPDLHSELNLSSLELGDSALYFCASSAGMDTEAFFGQGTRLTVV.

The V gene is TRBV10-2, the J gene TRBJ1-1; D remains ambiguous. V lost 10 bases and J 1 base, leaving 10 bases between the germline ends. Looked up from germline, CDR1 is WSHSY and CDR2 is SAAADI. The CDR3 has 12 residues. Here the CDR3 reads CATITQNTEAFF. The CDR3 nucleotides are TGCGCCACCATTACACAGAACACTGAAGCTTTCTTT.

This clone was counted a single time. The DNA for the CDR3 is TGTGCCAGCAGCTTAGCGGCGCAGTTGGCTAATCGAGGGGAGCTGTTTTTT. It codes for CASSLAAQLANRGELFF. The gene calls are TRBV11-2 and TRBJ2-2; the D is unclear. V lost 1 base and J 8 bases, leaving 20 bases between the germline ends. The V gene's germline CDR1 is SGHAT and CDR2 FQNNGV. The CDR3 spans 17 residues.